Listed below are T cell receptor beta chains from one sample, sequenced in a study of metastatic and nonmetastatic thyroid tumors. Via MiXCR, TCRdb re-called the PCR reads. The sample records tens of thousands of clones, roughly 20% being singletons. What was sequenced was blood. Receptor source: a female donor with papillary thyroid cancer or a benign thyroid nodule (not recorded which). Some clones in this sample may be carry-over from other donors' samples. CDR3s include the opening cysteine and the closing phenylalanine or tryptophan. D genes are given only for firm matches. Size values are once, few and many counts, or a class for expanded clones, and some rows have none.

v_call	clone_size	j_call	d_call	cdr3_nt	cdr3_aa
TRBV27	NA	TRBJ2-1	NA	TGTGCCAGCAGCCCCGGGAGAGGGCGACCATACAATGAGCAGTTCTTC	CASSPGRGRPYNEQFF
TRBV7-2	many	TRBJ2-3	NA	TGTGCCAGCAGCTTCGGGATGGATACGCAGTATTTT	CASSFGMDTQYF
TRBV28	many	TRBJ2-7	NA	TGTGCCAGCAGTTTTCGGGACTTAACCTACGAGCAGTACTTC	CASSFRDLTYEQYF
TRBV28	NA	TRBJ2-5	NA	TGTGCCAGCAGTTTATATTCAGGGACCCGGTACTTC	CASSLYSGTRYF
TRBV6-2/TRBV6-3	medium-sized	TRBJ2-7	NA	TGTGCCAGCAGTTACTCCGGCTGGCCTTACGAGCAGTACTTC	CASSYSGWPYEQYF
TRBV30	NA	TRBJ2-3	TRBD1	TGTGCCTGGAACCTAGGTCAGGGGGTGGAGGTTACGCAGTATTTT	CAWNLGQGVEVTQYF
TRBV9	many	TRBJ2-5	TRBD2	TGTGCCAGCAGCGCCGTAGCGGGAGGGCCCCCGGGGGGAGAGACCCAGTACTTC	CASSAVAGGPPGGETQYF
TRBV20-1	many	TRBJ1-1	NA	TGCAGTGCTTCCCCGGGGGGCAATGCTGAAGCTTTCTTT	CSASPGGNAEAFF
TRBV28	medium-sized	TRBJ1-2	TRBD1	TGTGCCAGCAGCCGATGGACAGGGGAGACTAACTATGGCTACACCTTC	CASSRWTGETNYGYTF
TRBV19	many	TRBJ2-7	TRBD1	TGTGCCAGTAGTATTGGAGCAGGGGGCACCTACGAGCAGTACTTC	CASSIGAGGTYEQYF
TRBV28	medium-sized	TRBJ2-7	NA	TGTGCCAGCAGTAGCTACGGACAGTACTTC	CASSSYGQYF
TRBV28	few	TRBJ1-2	TRBD1	TGTGCCAGCAGTTTAGGGGGACAGTCGGGCACCTATGGCTACACCTTC	CASSLGGQSGTYGYTF
TRBV5-1	many	TRBJ1-1	NA	TGCGCCAGCAATCGGGTCCCAGCCGAGCGAGGGAACACTGAAGCTTTCTTT	CASNRVPAERGNTEAFF
TRBV14	many	TRBJ1-1	NA	TGTGCCAGCAGCCTAGTAGTATCGGTTGACGCTTTCTTT	CASSLVVSVDAFF
TRBV11-2	NA	TRBJ2-1	NA	TGTGCCAGCAGCGAAGGCCCCAGGTTGGGACGAATTTACAATGAGCAGTTCTTC	CASSEGPRLGRIYNEQFF
TRBV20-1	NA	TRBJ2-7	TRBD1	TGCAGTGCTAGATATACGACAGGGGGCTGGTACGAGCATTACTTC	CSARYTTGGWYEHYF
TRBV14	many	TRBJ2-1	TRBD2	TGTGCCAGCAGCCCCCCTGGGCCCAGCGGGAGGGAGCAGTTCTTC	CASSPPGPSGREQFF
TRBV5-6	many	TRBJ1-1	NA	TGTGCCAGCAGGAGGGGAGTTGAAGCTTTCTTT	CASRRGVEAFF
TRBV6-1	many	TRBJ2-1	NA	TGTGCCAACGCAGGGAACGTAGATGAGCAGTTCTTC	CANAGNVDEQFF
TRBV12-3/TRBV12-4	many	TRBJ2-1	TRBD1	TGTGCCAGCAGTTTAGGGCTGGGGACAGTGTACAATGAGCAGTTCTTC	CASSLGLGTVYNEQFF
TRBV11-2	NA	TRBJ1-6	NA	TGTGCCAGCAGCTTAGGAGTGGGGAGATATTCACCCCTCCACTTT	CASSLGVGRYSPLHF
TRBV20-1	NA	TRBJ1-1	TRBD1	TGCAGTTCCCCAGGGGGGTGTAACACTGAAGCTTTCTTT	CSSPGGCNTEAFF
TRBV10-1	medium-sized	TRBJ2-7	TRBD1	TGCGCCAGCAAGGCCGGGACAGGCGTGGACGAGCAGTACTTC	CASKAGTGVDEQYF
TRBV9	NA	TRBJ2-5	NA	TGTGCCAGCAGCGTTGGGCGGACCCAGTACTTC	CASSVGRTQYF
TRBV4-3	many	TRBJ1-5	NA	TGCGCCAGCAGCCAAGATCCGGGCAGGGATCATCAGCCCCAGCATTTT	CASSQDPGRDHQPQHF
TRBV29-1	many	TRBJ1-3	NA	TGCAGCGTTCGGGAGGGTGATGGAAACACCATATATTTT	CSVREGDGNTIYF
TRBV27	few	TRBJ2-2	NA	TGTGCCAGCAGTCTCATCACAGTGTCCTACACCGGGGAGCTGTTTTTT	CASSLITVSYTGELFF
TRBV27	medium-sized	TRBJ2-7	NA	TGTGCCAGCAGTCCTAGCAGAGGACTACCGTTTGCCGAGCAGTACTTC	CASSPSRGLPFAEQYF
TRBV5-1	many	TRBJ1-6	TRBD1	TGCGCCAGCAGCTCACAGGGGTTGGATTCACCCCTCCACTTT	CASSSQGLDSPLHF
TRBV10-3	many	TRBJ2-7	TRBD2	TGTGCCATCAGTGAGTCAGGCGGGAGCCACGAGCAGTACTTC	CAISESGGSHEQYF
TRBV12-3/TRBV12-4	many	TRBJ2-1	TRBD2	TGTGCCAGCAGTTTACTAGCGGGAGACAATGAGCAGTTCTTC	CASSLLAGDNEQFF
TRBV6-2/TRBV6-3	NA	TRBJ1-5	NA	TGTGCCAGCAGTTACGGGGAAATCCAGCCCCAGCATTTT	CASSYGEIQPQHF
TRBV9	many	TRBJ2-5	NA	TGTGCCAGCAGCGCCCCTCCGGGGACCCAGTACTTC	CASSAPPGTQYF
TRBV9	NA	TRBJ2-2	NA	TGTGCCAGCATCGTAGTGGCTTGGCCGGGCCCCAACACCGGGGAGCTGTTTTTT	CASIVVAWPGPNTGELFF
TRBV13	NA	TRBJ2-7	NA	TGTGCCAGCAGCCTCCGGGGACCGCCCTCCTACGAGCAGTACTTC	CASSLRGPPSYEQYF
TRBV7-2	many	TRBJ1-1	NA	TGTGCCAGCAGCTTTACTTCGGTCTCCCGGGGCGCGGCTACTGAAGCTTTCTTT	CASSFTSVSRGAATEAFF
TRBV19	once	TRBJ2-7	NA	TGTGCCAGTAGTATAGCGGCCTGGCTAGCGAGCACCTACGAGCAGTACTTC	CASSIAAWLASTYEQYF
TRBV30	medium-sized	TRBJ2-7	TRBD2	TGTGCCTGGAGTATGATAGCGGGAGAGGAGCAGTACTTC	CAWSMIAGEEQYF
TRBV6-4	few	TRBJ2-7	TRBD2	TGTGCCAGCCAGCCCCCGGGACTAGGCCACTACGAGCAGTACTTC	CASQPPGLGHYEQYF
TRBV5-1	many	TRBJ1-1	NA	TGCGCCAGCAGCTTGCCGGGGATGGGGAACACTGAAGCTTTCTTT	CASSLPGMGNTEAFF
TRBV28	many	TRBJ2-1	NA	TGTGCCAGCAGTTTCTCAGGGAGGTCGTACAATGAGCAGTTCTTC	CASSFSGRSYNEQFF
TRBV14	many	TRBJ2-7	TRBD2	TGTGCCAGCAGCCAAGTAGCGGGGGGGACCTACGAGCAGTACTTC	CASSQVAGGTYEQYF
TRBV11-2	NA	TRBJ2-3	TRBD2	TGTGCCAGCAGCTCTACTAGCGCTAGCACAGATACGCAGTATTTT	CASSSTSASTDTQYF
TRBV24-1	many	TRBJ2-3	NA	TGTGCCACCAGTGAGGGCAGGGCATCGAAGCCGCAGTATTTT	CATSEGRASKPQYF
TRBV25-1	NA	TRBJ1-1	NA	TGTGCCAGCAGTCCACCTATACTCACCGAGGGCCAGTACTGGGGGAGCACTGAAGCTTTCTTT	CASSPPILTEGQYWGSTEAFF
TRBV11-3	NA	TRBJ2-2	NA	TGTGCCAGCAGCCCCACGCTTCTGGGCGCCGGCGAGCTGTTTTTT	CASSPTLLGAGELFF
TRBV27	many	TRBJ2-1	TRBD2	TGTGCCAGCAGTTCCGGCGGCGGGAGGGCCTACAATGAGCAGTTCTTC	CASSSGGGRAYNEQFF
TRBV6-1	few	TRBJ2-7	NA	TGTGCCAGCAGTGAACCCCCCGGGACGGTACTCTACGAGCAGTACTTC	CASSEPPGTVLYEQYF
TRBV10-3	NA	TRBJ2-1	NA	TGTGCCATCTCAGGGAGAAACCAAATTTCCTACAATGAGCAGTTCTTC	CAISGRNQISYNEQFF
TRBV12-3/TRBV12-4	few	TRBJ2-7	NA	TGTGCCAGCAGTTCTGAGGGGAACGAGCAGTACTTC	CASSSEGNEQYF
TRBV28	NA	TRBJ2-1	TRBD1	TGTGCCAGCAGTGCCTTATACCTGGACAGGTTCATGTATGAGCAGTTCTTC	CASSALYLDRFMYEQFF